One sample yielded the 14 T cell receptor beta chains listed below, sequenced in a study of T cells after posttransplantation cyclophosphamide. The naive gate required viable CD3+CD4+ or CD3+CD8+ cells with CCR7+CD45RA+CD45RO-CD95-CD27+CD28+ phenotype. Assay: immunoSEQ multiplex PCR; the TCRdb copy retains only in-frame clones and omits some. The sample yields over 15,000 clones, roughly 94% seen once. The source material was naive CD4+ T cells sorted from blood. These receptor sequences come from a woman in her forties or fifties in good health and a related stem cell transplant donor.

CDR3 DNA: TGCGCCAGCAATTCTTTGACTAGCGGGAGGTTTTACGAGCAGTACTTC. This encodes CASNSLTSGRFYEQYF. V is TRBV5-1 and J is TRBJ2-7, with 13 bases fitting TRBD2. CDR1 and CDR2 (germline): SGHRS, YFSETQ. The V segment lost 6 bases and the J segment 4 bases; nucleotides outside the gene matches: 10. This CDR3 is built from 16 residues.

This chain links TRBV19 with TRBJ1-2, with 9 positions matching TRBD1. J lost 4 bases, V lost 2 bases, and 8 bases had no gene match. This CDR3 spans 16 amino acids. Germline assignment: CDR1 LNHDA and CDR2 SQIVND (reference sequence). The CDR3 sequence: CASSISGTGSAYGYTF. CDR3 nucleotides: TGTGCCAGTAGTATATCCGGGACAGGGTCAGCCTATGGCTACACCTTC.

This chain links TRBV7-2 with TRBJ1-2; D may be TRBD1 (5 bases). CDR3 size: 17 residues. Germline V gives CDR1 SGHTA, CDR2 FQGNSA. V gave up 2 bases and J gave up 3 bases, with 19 bases separating them. The CDR3 is CASSLFAGTLADYGYTF. The CDR3 nucleotides read TGTGCCAGCAGCTTATTCGCCGGGACTCTGGCAGACTATGGCTACACCTTC. The full variable domain, rest sourced from reference TRBV7-2 and TRBJ1-2, is GAGVSQSPSNKVTEKGKDVELRCDPISGHTALYWYRQSLGQGLEFLIYFQGNSAPDKSGLPSDRFSAERTGGSVSTLTIQRTQQEDSAVYLCASSLFAGTLADYGYTFGSGTRLTVV.

V is TRBV28 and J is TRBJ1-2; D call uncertain. V was trimmed by 5 bases and J by 4 bases, leaving 8 bases between them. Germline assignment: CDR1 MDHEN and CDR2 SYDVKM. The CDR3 spans 12 residues. The CDR3 bases are TGTGCCAGCAGTCCGCCGGGCTATGGCTACACCTTC. Protein product: CASSPPGYGYTF.

The rearrangement joins TRBV27 to TRBJ1-1; the match to TRBD1 covers 9 bases. Germline CDR1 and CDR2: MNHEY and SMNVEV (reference sequence). The CDR3 loop spans 16 amino acids. The junction had 8 bases not matched to a gene; V was cut back by 4 bases and J by 2 bases. This CDR3 is CASSSIPGQGNTEAFF. DNA for the CDR3: TGTGCCAGCAGTTCGATACCGGGACAGGGAAACACTGAAGCTTTCTTT.

V is TRBV6-5 and J is TRBJ1-2; D is ambiguous. CDR3 length equals 14 residues. Germline CDR1 reads MNHEY; CDR2 reads SVGAGI. The germline V and J ends were trimmed by 3 bases and 4 bases, with 12 bases remaining between them. CDR3 bases: TGTGCCAGCAGTTATTCGAGGGTAGGCTATGGCTACACCTTC. Encoded protein: CASSYSRVGYGYTF.

This chain connects TRBV5-1 to TRBJ2-1, with 8 nucleotides matching TRBD1. Per germline, CDR1 SGHRS and CDR2 YFSETQ. After removal of 0 bases from V and 1 base from J, the junction contained 3 bases not matched to a gene. CDR3 length equals 16 residues. CDR3 protein: CASSLDDRGSYNEQFF. CDR3 coding DNA: TGCGCCAGCAGCTTGGATGACAGGGGATCCTACAATGAGCAGTTCTTC.

This clone was recorded a few times. The rearrangement joins TRBV7-9 to TRBJ1-1; 8 positions agree with TRBD1. The CDR3 length is 13 residues. With 7 bases clipped from V and 5 bases from J, the junction kept 6 bases outside the gene matches. CDR1 and CDR2 (germline): SEHNR, FQNEAQ (reference sequence). Written as DNA, the CDR3 is TGTGCCAGCACCGCGACAGGGGAAACTGAAGCTTTCTTT. Its translation: CASTATGETEAFF.

The V call is TRBV6-5, the J call TRBJ1-1; D is undetermined. CDR1 MNHEY and CDR2 SVGAGI come from the germline V gene. The CDR3 sequence is 14 residues long. Trimming removed 6 bases at V and 11 bases at J, with 22 bases between. The CDR3 region has the DNA TGTGCCAGCAGGCCTAATTACGGGGTGGCGAAGGCTTTCTTT. Its protein is CASRPNYGVAKAFF.

V and J are TRBV19 and TRBJ1-2, with D hard to call. The CDR3 length is 12 residues. The ends were cut back, 7 bases at V and 3 bases at J, with 9 bases in the middle. Germline V gives CDR1 LNHDA, CDR2 SQIVND (reference sequence). The CDR3 DNA reads as TGTGCCAGTACCCCGGACTACTATGGCTACACCTTC. Its translation is CASTPDYYGYTF.

V usage is TRBV4-2 and J usage is TRBJ2-5, with D tentatively TRBD2 (6 bases). The CDR3 runs 14 residues. Germline values: CDR1 LGHNA, CDR2 YNFKEQ. Trimming cost V 6 bases and J 5 bases, with 16 bases left between them. This chain's CDR3 is CASSPGSGGETQYF. The CDR3 DNA sequence: TGTGCCAGCAGTCCCGGGAGTGGCGGGGAGACCCAGTACTTC.

The chain joins TRBV18 to TRBJ2-5, with D perhaps TRBD1 (5 bases). The V end was cut by 1 base, the J end by 5 bases, with 14 bases between. CDR3 length: 15 amino acids. CDR1 and CDR2 from the germline V gene are KGHSH and LQKENI. As DNA, the CDR3 is TGTGCCAGCTCACCACGGCTGCAACCAGGGGAGACCCAGTACTTC. As protein: CASSPRLQPGETQYF.

The genes are TRBV29-1 and TRBJ2-1, with 8 bases that match TRBD1. The CDR3 length is 12 residues. Germline V gene data show CDR1 as SQVTM and CDR2 as ANQGSEA. Unmatched junction bases numbered 3, after V lost 7 bases and J lost 4 bases. In DNA form, the CDR3 reads TGCAGCGACCGGACAGGGTACAATGAGCAGTTCTTC. Translation: CSDRTGYNEQFF.

The chain is built from TRBV6-5 and TRBJ1-1, with D hard to call. Trimming left V 5 bases short and J 4 bases short, with 5 bases between. This CDR3 is 11 amino acids long. CDR1 is MNHEY, CDR2 SVGAGI, per germline. CDR3 in amino acids: CASSQITEAFF. In DNA form, the CDR3 reads TGTGCCAGCAGTCAAATCACTGAAGCTTTCTTT.